These 13 T cell receptor beta chains share one sample of origin, sequenced in a study of regulatory T cells in long-lasting Graves disease. Indicated time point: newly diagnosed GD, antithyroid drugs for less than 3 months. There was RNA extracted from PBMCs, and the TCR library was made from it. Arm-PCR of CDR3 regions with iRepertoire HTBI primers generated TCR beta libraries. TCRdb recomputed calls from the multiplex PCR reads with MiXCR, one row per CDR3 protein. The table has a few hundred thousand distinct CDR3 sequences, 14% to 15% seen once. The sample was also reused in another study, on T cells in Graves' hyperthyroidism and ophthalmopathy.

The material sequenced was peripheral blood mononuclear cells (PBMCs), taken at new diagnosis, from a patient treated with antithyroid drugs. Receptors were obtained from a middle-aged woman with Graves disease.

This clonotype was counted many times. The chain links TRBV2 to TRBJ2-5, with TRBD2 identical over 13 bases. The germline V gene encodes CDR1 SNHLY and CDR2 FYNNEI. The CDR3 is 15 residues long. V was clipped by 8 bases and J by 2 bases; unmatched bases: 5. CDR3 in DNA: TGTGCCAGCGGGGGGACTAGCGGGGATCAAGAGACCCAGTACTTC. Residues: CASGGTSGDQETQYF.

A note on this clonotype: A read error may be the cause here, since a much bigger clone is one base away. The V call is TRBV20-1, the J call TRBJ2-7; D tentatively fits TRBD1 or TRBD2 (6 bases each). This CDR3 has 15 residues. CDR1 and CDR2 (germline): DFQATT, SNEGSKA (reference sequence). Here the CDR3 DNA reads TGCAGTGCTAAGAGGCGGGACACTGCTTCCTACGAGCGGTACTTC. It specifies CSAKRRDTASYERYF.

This clonotype was seen ten or more times. The rearrangement uses TRBV11-3 and TRBJ2-1; 9 nucleotides agree with TRBD1. CDR3 size: 15 residues. Unmatched junction bases numbered 2, after V lost 3 bases and J lost 2 bases. CDR1 is SGHNT, CDR2 YENEEA, per germline. CDR3 sequence: CASSFNRGPYNEQFF. The CDR3 coding sequence is TGTGCCAGCAGCTTCAACAGGGGGCCCTACAATGAGCAGTTCTTC.

This chain uses TRBV24-1 with TRBJ1-5; 7 bases match TRBD1. This CDR3 has 14 residues. The trim removed 9 bases at V and 5 bases at J, leaving 9 bases unmatched. Looked up from germline, CDR1 is KGHDR and CDR2 is SFDVKD. CDR3 region: CATGGTVADQPQHF. The CDR3 nucleotides read TGTGCCACCGGAGGGACAGTTGCTGATCAGCCCCAGCATTTT.

This rearrangement joins TRBV11-3 to TRBJ2-1; 8 nucleotides align to TRBD2. CDR1 and CDR2 (germline): SGHNT, YENEEA. This CDR3 has 14 amino acids. The V and J ends lost 0 bases and 11 bases, in that order; junction bases with no gene match: 6. Here the CDR3 DNA reads TGTGCCAGCAGCTTAGAGACTAGCGTCTATCAGCAGTTCTTC. This sequence encodes CASSLETSVYQQFF.

This clonotype was picked up one time. The chain recombines TRBV28 with TRBJ1-1, with a possible D match to TRBD1 (6 bases). The CDR3 consists of 14 residues. Germline V CDR1 and CDR2: MDHEN, SYDVKM. Trimming removed 4 bases from V and 1 base from J, with 10 bases in between. The CDR3: CASSSSQGNTEAFF. In DNA, the CDR3 is TGTGCCAGCAGTTCCTCACAGGGGAACACTGAAGCTTTCTTT.

This clonotype was recorded a few times. The V call is TRBV5-6, the J call TRBJ1-5, with a weak D call TRBD1 (6 bases). This CDR3 is built from 15 residues. V lost 1 base to trimming and J lost 7 bases, with 15 bases between them. Germline-derived CDR1 and CDR2 are SGHDT and YYEEEE. The CDR3 is CASSLRGGLGQPQHF. In DNA, the CDR3 is TGTGCCAGCAGCTTGCGGGGGGGGCTCGGACAGCCCCAGCATTTT.

The sample holds many counts of this clonotype. The genes are TRBV11-1 and TRBJ2-3, with 15 positions matching TRBD2. The CDR3 sequence is 17 residues long. V dropped 5 bases and J dropped 6; count of bases not matched to a gene: 9. Germline lookup yields CDR1 SGHAT and CDR2 FQDESV (reference sequence). CDR3 residues: CASSRGLAGGPVDTQYF. The CDR3 nucleotides read TGTGCCAGCAGCCGAGGACTAGCGGGAGGGCCGGTGGATACGCAGTATTTT.

This clonotype was found a few times. This chain joins TRBV12-3 or TRBV12-4 and TRBJ2-5, with D possibly matching TRBD2 (6 bases). V was clipped by 8 bases and J by 0 bases, with 13 bases between them. The CDR3 runs 14 residues. CDR3 DNA: TGTGCCAGCTCCCTTGGGACTCACCAAGAGACCCAGTACTTC. It translates to CASSLGTHQETQYF.

This clonotype was detected ten times or more. The chain has TRBV11-2 and TRBJ2-1; TRBD1 aligns across 9 bases. V trimming: 5 bases; J trimming: 4 bases; junction bases outside the gene matches: 6. The CDR3 runs 15 residues. Germline V lookup: CDR1 SGHAT, CDR2 FQNNGV. The CDR3 nucleotides are TGTGCCAGCAGCCTTACGGGACAGGGATACAATGAGCAGTTCTTC. This sequence encodes CASSLTGQGYNEQFF. The complete variable domain, with remaining parts taken from reference TRBV11-2 and TRBJ2-1, reads EAGVAQSPRYKIIEKRQSVAFWCNPISGHATLYWYQQILGQGPKLLIQFQNNGVVDDSQLPKDRFSAERLKGVDSTLKIQPAKLEDSAVYLCASSLTGQGYNEQFFGPGTRLTVL.

The chain recombines TRBV5-1 with TRBJ1-4; D call uncertain. Germline V gene data show CDR1 as SGHRS and CDR2 as YFSETQ. CDR3 size: 15 residues. Trimming took off 0 bases at V and 0 bases at J, with 6 bases between the two ends. The CDR3 loop is CASSLDGTTNEKLFF. The CDR3 DNA reads as TGCGCCAGCAGCTTGGACGGCACAACTAATGAAAAACTGTTTTTT.

In its sample, this clonotype was seen a few times. The chain links TRBV20-1 to TRBJ2-7, with 7 bases matching TRBD2. The germline V gene encodes CDR1 DFQATT and CDR2 SNEGSKA (reference sequence). The CDR3 extends over 14 amino acids. The V gene end was trimmed by 1 base and the J gene end by 1 base; junction bases not matched to a gene: 4. The CDR3 nucleotides read TGCAGTGCTAGAGTGCGGGAGAGATCCTACGAGCAGTACTTC. Amino acid sequence: CSARVRERSYEQYF.

This clonotype has just a few counts. The chain links TRBV19 to TRBJ1-6; no clear D. V was clipped by 6 bases and J by 9 bases, with 15 bases between them. The CDR3 sequence is 14 residues long. The germline gives CDR1 LNHDA, CDR2 SQIVND (reference sequence). CDR3 loop: CASSLQRTGSPLHF. DNA for the CDR3: TGTGCCAGTAGCCTTCAAAGGACGGGTTCACCCCTCCACTTT. The full variable domain, its missing parts supplied by reference TRBV19 and TRBJ1-6, is DGGITQSPKYLFRKEGQNVTLSCEQNLNHDAMYWYRQDPGQGLRLIYYSQIVNDFQKGDIAEGYSVSREKKESFPLTVTSAQKNPTAFYLCASSLQRTGSPLHFGNGTRLTVT.